One and the same sample provided the 30 T cell receptor beta chains below, sequenced in a study of shared clonotypes between healthy human individuals. Measured with immunoSEQ multiplex PCR; TCRdb has only the in-frame clones, and not every one. The table has about 680,000 clones, approximately 79% seen once. Material: memory CD4+ T cells sorted from blood. Subset noted: CD45RA-negative fraction. These TCRs come from a woman in her twenties or thirties in good health.

The gene calls are TRBV28 and TRBJ1-4; D remains unclear. The V end was cut by 7 bases, the J end by 4 bases, with 10 bases between. Looked up from germline, CDR1 is MDHEN and CDR2 is SYDVKM. There are 13 residues in the CDR3. CDR3 residues: CASIPGDNEKLFF. The CDR3, as DNA: TGTGCCAGCATTCCGGGCGATAATGAAAAACTGTTTTTT.

This clone was seen more than once but under ten times. The chain joins TRBV28 to TRBJ1-4; 7 bases line up with TRBD1. Germline-derived CDR1 and CDR2 are MDHEN and SYDVKM. V lost 4 bases to trimming and J lost 8 bases; unmatched junction nucleotides: 10. The CDR3 totals 15 residues. CDR3 sequence: CASSYTTGLGEKLFF. CDR3 nucleotide sequence: TGTGCCAGCAGTTACACGACAGGGCTGGGCGAAAAACTGTTTTTT.

The CDR3 DNA reads as TGTGCCAGCAGAAGGGCAATTTATAGCAATCAGCCCCAGCATTTT. Its protein product is CASRRAIYSNQPQHF. V and J are TRBV28 and TRBJ1-5; D not certain. Germline CDR1 MDHEN, CDR2 SYDVKM. Deletions cut 6 bases from V and 0 bases from J, with 12 bases between. The CDR3 totals 15 residues.

The V gene is TRBV25-1, the J gene TRBJ2-6; tentative D call: TRBD1 (5 bases). The length of the CDR3 is 16 residues. Deletions cut 4 bases from V and 0 bases from J, with 10 bases between. The germline V gene has CDR1 MGHDK and CDR2 SYGVNS. The CDR3 is CASSALDSSGANVLTF. The CDR3 DNA follows: TGTGCCAGCAGTGCCCTAGACAGCTCTGGGGCCAACGTCCTGACTTTC.

J is TRBJ2-5 and V is TRBV5-4; no firm D call. CDR3 size: 15 residues. CDR1 is SGHNT, CDR2 YYREEE, per germline (reference sequence). Trimming stripped 2 bases from V and 4 bases from J, with 15 bases between. The CDR3 loop is CASSFYSDLGETQYF. The CDR3, as DNA: TGTGCCAGCAGCTTCTACAGCGACCTGGGAGAGACCCAGTACTTC.

The chain couples TRBV2 to TRBJ2-7; TRBD1 matches 9 bases. The ends lost 11 bases at V and 0 bases at J; junction bases unmatched: 8. The CDR3 consists of 14 residues. In germline, CDR1 is SNHLY, CDR2 FYNNEI. The CDR3 coding sequence is TGTGCCGGTACAGACAGGGGGGACTCCTACGAGCAGTACTTC. Translated, it gives CAGTDRGDSYEQYF. The entire variable domain, with the rest obtained from reference TRBV2 and TRBJ2-7, is as follows: EPEVTQTPSHQVTQMGQEVILRCVPISNHLYFYWYRQILGQKVEFLVSFYNNEISEKSEIFDDQFSVERPDGSNFTLKIRSTKLEDSAMYFCAGTDRGDSYEQYFGPGTRLTVT.

This clone was recorded only once. The chain uses TRBV11-2 and TRBJ2-5; the D gene is possibly TRBD1 (5 bases). The tail of the sequence fits TRBJ2-7 better, so the J call may be wrong. Germline lookup yields CDR1 SGHAT and CDR2 FQNNGV. The CDR3 is made up of 14 amino acids. CDR3 sequence: CASSLLQGAYEQYF. The CDR3 nucleotides read TGTGCCAGCAGCCTACTCCAGGGTGCCTACGAGCAGTACTTC.

The chain employs TRBV6-6 and TRBJ2-7, with 12 bases identical to TRBD2. The CDR3 has 14 amino acids. CDR1 and CDR2 from the germline V gene are MNHNY and SVGAGI (reference sequence). The J segment lost 10 bases and the V segment lost 5 bases, leaving 9 bases of the junction unmatched. CDR3 coding DNA: TGTGCCAGCAGTCCCGGGCTAGCGGGAGGGCACCAGTACTTC. Protein sequence: CASSPGLAGGHQYF.

This chain joins TRBV19 and TRBJ2-7; 8 bases line up with TRBD1. Germline CDR1 LNHDA, CDR2 SQIVND (reference sequence). V was clipped by 7 bases and J by 3 bases; unmatched bases: 11. The length of the CDR3 is 15 residues. CDR3 residues: CASTEATGGSYEQYF. The CDR3 nucleotides are TGTGCCAGTACGGAAGCAACAGGGGGAAGCTACGAGCAGTACTTC.

The V gene is TRBV15, the J gene TRBJ1-4, with 9 bases lining up with TRBD1. Germline CDR1 is LNHNV and CDR2 is YYDKDF (reference sequence). With V trimmed by 0 bases and J by 5 bases, 4 bases remained unmatched. The CDR3 is made up of 16 amino acids. This CDR3 is CATSRDAGTGNEKLFF. As DNA, the CDR3 is TGTGCCACCAGCAGAGATGCCGGGACAGGGAATGAAAAACTGTTTTTT.

This chain joins TRBV18 and TRBJ2-3, with D unresolved. Germline CDR1 KGHSH, CDR2 LQKENI. Trimming removed 0 bases at V and 1 base at J, with 8 bases between. This CDR3 has 15 amino acids. DNA for the CDR3: TGTGCCAGCTCACCACCGATGACCGGCACAGATACGCAGTATTTT. It codes for CASSPPMTGTDTQYF.

This CDR3 reads CASKFEGNYGYTF. For the CDR3, the DNA is TGTGCCAGTAAATTTGAGGGGAACTATGGCTACACCTTC. The chain recombines TRBV2 with TRBJ1-2, with D tentatively TRBD1 (5 bases). CDR3 length: 13 amino acids. Trimming stripped 9 bases from V and 2 bases from J, with 13 bases between. Germline lookup yields CDR1 SNHLY and CDR2 FYNNEI.

The chain uses TRBV28 and TRBJ2-1, with TRBD2 matching over 10 bases. This CDR3 is built from 14 residues. After removal of 8 bases from V and 6 bases from J, the junction contained 7 bases not matched to a gene. Germline values: CDR1 MDHEN, CDR2 SYDVKM. CDR3 amino acids: CASPPSGSSNEQFF. The CDR3 DNA follows: TGTGCCAGCCCCCCTAGCGGGAGCTCCAATGAGCAGTTCTTC.

V is TRBV28 and J is TRBJ1-1; a weak D match, TRBD1 (6 bases). The CDR3 sequence is 15 residues long. V was cut by 6 bases and J by 1 base, with 15 bases left in between. CDR1 and CDR2 from the germline V gene are MDHEN and SYDVKM. Here the CDR3 DNA reads TGTGCCAGCAGCCGACGGGGGGCGCCGAACACTGAAGCTTTCTTT. Residues: CASSRRGAPNTEAFF.

The rearrangement uses TRBV7-3 and TRBJ2-3; the D gene is possibly TRBD2 (5 bases). V was shortened by 2 bases and J by 2 bases, with 11 bases between the two germline ends. Germline V gene sequence: CDR1 SGHTA, CDR2 FQGTGA. This CDR3 is 15 amino acids long. The CDR3, as DNA: TGTGCCAGCAGCTTAGGGAGCCGGCTCACAGATACGCAGTATTTT. It is translated as CASSLGSRLTDTQYF.

J is TRBJ1-1 and V is TRBV5-4; 7 nucleotides agree with TRBD1. This CDR3 spans 14 amino acids. Germline V gives CDR1 SGHNT, CDR2 YYREEE (reference sequence). V shed 6 bases, J shed 0 bases, and the junction held 5 bases outside the gene matches. Here the CDR3 DNA reads TGTGCCAGCAACAAACAGGGGCTGAACACTGAAGCTTTCTTT. Translation gives CASNKQGLNTEAFF.

The chain combines TRBV9 with TRBJ2-6; D not certain. The CDR3 sequence is 15 residues long. Trimming took 4 bases from V and 2 from J, leaving 10 bases between them. Germline lookup yields CDR1 SGDLS and CDR2 YYNGEE. The CDR3: CASSPQAPGANVLTF. The DNA for the CDR3 is TGTGCCAGCAGCCCCCAGGCCCCTGGGGCCAACGTCCTGACTTTC.

In DNA, the CDR3 is TGCGCCAGCAGCTTGGGGACTAGCGGGAATAAGCAGTACTTC. Residues: CASSLGTSGNKQYF. The chain couples TRBV5-1 to TRBJ2-7, with TRBD2 matching over 12 bases. This CDR3 comprises 14 residues. V shed 0 bases and J 8 bases; nucleotides not matched to a gene: 3. From germline, CDR1 is SGHRS and CDR2 YFSETQ.

The chain is built from TRBV27 and TRBJ2-3; 11 positions match TRBD2. The CDR3 runs to 14 residues. Per the germline V gene, CDR1 is MNHEY and CDR2 is SMNVEV (reference sequence). Trimming took 8 bases from V and 7 from J; bases not matched to a gene: 8. The chain's CDR3 is CASQLAGVLNTQYF. The DNA for the CDR3 is TGTGCCAGCCAACTAGCGGGAGTTTTGAATACGCAGTATTTT.

This sequence joins TRBV19 and TRBJ1-2; 11 bases are a match to TRBD1. V was pared by 6 bases and J by 7 bases, with 7 bases of the junction left unmatched. There are 14 residues in the CDR3. The V gene's germline CDR1 is LNHDA and CDR2 SQIVND (reference sequence). The CDR3 DNA sequence: TGTGCCAGTAGGCCCAGGACAGGGGGCTTTGGCTACACCTTC. This encodes CASRPRTGGFGYTF.

This chain links TRBV30 with TRBJ1-1; 7 bases fit TRBD1. Germline CDR1 is GTSNPN and CDR2 is SVGIG (reference sequence). The J segment lost 5 bases and the V segment lost 2 bases, leaving 8 bases of the junction unmatched. The length of the CDR3 is 14 residues. The CDR3 DNA reads TGTGCCTGGAGTCCTGACAGGGTGGGAACTGAAGCTTTCTTT. Its protein product is CAWSPDRVGTEAFF.

There are a few counts of this clone. The rearrangement joins TRBV11-1 to TRBJ2-5; D unclear. This CDR3 spans 13 amino acids. The germline V gene has CDR1 SGHAT and CDR2 FQDESV (reference sequence). Trimming took 0 bases from V and 3 from J, leaving 5 bases between them. The CDR3 region is CASSLAAKETQYF. In DNA form, the CDR3 reads TGTGCCAGCAGCTTAGCGGCCAAAGAGACCCAGTACTTC. Looking up the rest from reference TRBV11-1 and TRBJ2-5 gives the full variable domain: EAEVAQSPRYKITEKSQAVAFWCDPISGHATLYWYRQILGQGPELLVQFQDESVVDDSQLPKDRFSAERLKGVDSTLKIQPAELGDSAMYLCASSLAAKETQYFGPGTRLLVL.

CDR3 in amino acids: CASSDTLNYEQYF. CDR3 nucleotides: TGTGCCAGCTCGGACACCCTTAACTACGAGCAGTACTTC. The chain is built from TRBV25-1 and TRBJ2-7, with a tentative D call TRBD1 (5 bases). Trimming took off 8 bases at V and 3 bases at J, with 14 bases between the two ends. Germline lookup yields CDR1 MGHDK and CDR2 SYGVNS. This CDR3 contains 13 residues.

The genes are TRBV11-2 and TRBJ2-7, with no clear D. Trimming removed 3 bases from V and 4 bases from J, with 10 bases in between. The CDR3 extends over 13 amino acids. Germline V gene sequence: CDR1 SGHAT, CDR2 FQNNGV. CDR3 sequence: CASSFAAGYEQYF. In nucleotides, the CDR3 is TGTGCCAGCAGCTTCGCCGCTGGATACGAGCAGTACTTC.

CDR3 in DNA: TGCGCCAGCAGCTTGGAGCAGAACACAGATACGCAGTATTTT. Its translation is CASSLEQNTDTQYF. The chain uses TRBV5-1 and TRBJ2-3; D remains ambiguous. Germline loops: CDR1 SGHRS, CDR2 YFSETQ. The V end lost 0 bases, the J end lost 2 bases, and 7 bases lay between the germline ends. The CDR3 has 14 amino acids.

V usage is TRBV5-4 and J usage is TRBJ2-7; 10 bases match TRBD2. The CDR3 is 14 amino acids. Germline V gene lookup returns CDR1 SGHNT and CDR2 YYREEE (reference sequence). V was pared by 3 bases and J by 5 bases, with 5 bases of the junction left unmatched. The CDR3 reads CASSSSGRIHEQYF. The CDR3 nucleotides are TGTGCCAGCAGCTCTAGCGGGAGAATCCACGAGCAGTACTTC.

This clone was seen only a few times. The chain links TRBV28 to TRBJ2-7; a possible D gene is TRBD1 (5 bases). Per germline, CDR1 MDHEN and CDR2 SYDVKM. V shed 3 bases and J shed 6 bases, with 21 bases lying between them. The CDR3 spans 16 residues. CDR3 in amino acids: CASSLSHGAGLGEQYF. The CDR3 DNA is TGTGCCAGCAGTTTGTCCCATGGGGCAGGGTTGGGCGAGCAGTACTTC.

This clone was picked up a small number of times. As DNA, the CDR3 is TGTGCCAGCAGAAACATCCAGAGCTCCTACAATGAGCAGTTCTTC. It yields the protein CASRNIQSSYNEQFF. The chain is built from TRBV27 and TRBJ2-1; D not resolved. Trimming took 6 bases from V and 0 from J, leaving 12 bases between them. Germline V gives CDR1 MNHEY, CDR2 SMNVEV (reference sequence). CDR3 size: 15 residues.

The genes are TRBV5-1 and TRBJ2-3; D uncertain. This CDR3 comprises 16 residues. CDR1 is SGHRS, CDR2 YFSETQ, per germline. V dropped 2 bases and J dropped 1 base, with 14 bases sitting between them. CDR3 loop: CASSFISGGGTDTQYF. The CDR3 nucleotides are TGCGCCAGCAGCTTCATTTCCGGTGGAGGCACAGATACGCAGTATTTT.

In this sample, this clone is medium-sized. V gene TRBV6-5 combines with J gene TRBJ1-1, with D tentatively TRBD1 (5 bases). Germline CDR1 MNHEY, CDR2 SVGAGI. CDR3 length: 15 residues. V lost 0 bases and J lost 4, with 12 bases in between. CDR3 sequence reads: CASSYSMRGGTEAFF. The DNA for the CDR3 is TGTGCCAGCAGTTACTCGATGCGGGGGGGCACTGAAGCTTTCTTT.